This T cell receptor beta chain is from a study of regulatory T cells in long-lasting Graves disease. Time point given: newly diagnosed GD, antithyroid drugs for less than 3 months. With RNA extracted from PBMCs as input, the TCR library was made. iRepertoire HTBI primers and Arm-PCR of CDR3 regions built TCR beta libraries. TCRdb re-called the multiplex PCR reads with MiXCR, one entry per CDR3 protein. The table has hundreds of thousands of distinct CDR3 sequences, around 17% seen once. Trimming pared 7 bases from V and 5 bases from J, leaving 21 bases between. This CDR3 region has 16 residues. Germline V gene data show CDR1 as LNHDA and CDR2 as SQIVND (reference sequence). This sample was also put to use in a study of T cells in Graves' hyperthyroidism and ophthalmopathy.

J is TRBJ1-5 and V is TRBV19; TRBD1 might be the D (6 bases). The TCR was taken from a woman aged 25 to 39 with Graves disease. Sequenced here: peripheral blood mononuclear cells (PBMCs), sampled at new diagnosis, from a patient treated with antithyroid drugs. The CDR3 protein is CASNLDRLVQDQPQHF. CDR3 nucleotide sequence: TGTGCCAGTAACTTAGACAGGCTGGTTCAAGATCAGCCCCAGCATTTT.